The entry below gives a single T cell receptor (beta chain) sequence along with its context. The data stem from a study of shared clonotypes between healthy human individuals. Naive CD8 cells comprised CD45RO-negative, CCR7-positively selected cells, excluding terminally differentiated effector memory CD45RA+ cells. Using immunoSEQ multiplex PCR, the repertoire was profiled, and TCRdb retains in-frame clones only, with some absent. Of about 590,000 clones in the sample, nearly 97% were seen once. The CDR3 has 14 residues. The germline CDR1 and CDR2 sequences are MDHEN and SYDVKM. Trimming removed 6 bases from V and 4 bases from J; junction bases left unmatched: 9.

The rearrangement uses TRBV28 and TRBJ2-7; 7 bases are shared with TRBD1. The sample consisted of naive CD8+ T cells sorted from blood. This sequence was found in a woman aged 25 to 45 in good health. CDR3 DNA sequence: TGTGCCAGCAGCCCTCCGGGACAGAGTTACGAGCAGTACTTC. Protein: CASSPPGQSYEQYF.